This is a list of T cell receptor beta chains from one sample in a study of blood T cell repertoires in COVID-19. Using immunoSEQ multiplex PCR, the repertoire was profiled, and TCRdb retains in-frame clones only, with some absent. The sample carries roughly 180,000 clones, around 80% recorded once. The specimen was PBMCs or T cells enriched from blood (not recorded which). Source of these receptors: a man aged 50-59 years who had recovered from COVID-19. CDR3s include the opening cysteine and the closing phenylalanine or tryptophan. Fields, in order: CDR3 length, clone size, V gene, J gene, D gene, CDR3 DNA, CDR3 protein. D genes are given only for firm matches. The size field is filled for only some rows; it gives once, few, many or a size class.

10	.	TRBV20-1	TRBJ2-1	.	TGCAGTGCTAGATTCGACAGGATATTCTTC	CSARFDRIFF
13	.	TRBV5-4	TRBJ2-7	.	TGTGCCAGCAGCCTAGTCCTGGCCAACGAGCAGTACTTC	CASSLVLANEQYF
13	.	TRBV28	TRBJ1-1	.	TGTGCCAGCACCAAACATGGGCAGGGGGAAGCTTTCTTT	CASTKHGQGEAFF
14	.	TRBV5-4	TRBJ1-1	TRBD1	TGTGCCAGCAGCCCGGGACAGGGAAACACTGAAGCTTTCTTT	CASSPGQGNTEAFF
13	.	TRBV7-3	TRBJ2-1	.	TGTGCCAGCAGCTTAGCGGGCACCGGTGAGCAGTTCTTC	CASSLAGTGEQFF
11	.	TRBV20-1	TRBJ2-1	TRBD1	TGCAGTGCTAACAGGGGCAATGAGCAGTTCTTC	CSANRGNEQFF
14	.	TRBV19	TRBJ1-5	.	TGTGCCAGTAGACGCAGTTATAGCAATCAGCCCCAGCATTTT	CASRRSYSNQPQHF
15	few	TRBV28	TRBJ2-2	TRBD2	TGTGCCAGCAGTTTAACGGGGGGGAACACCGGGGAGCTGTTTTTT	CASSLTGGNTGELFF
17	few	TRBV5-1	TRBJ1-3	.	TGCGCCAGCAGCTTGGGCCTACAGGGTGCCGCTGGAAACACCATATATTTT	CASSLGLQGAAGNTIYF
15	.	TRBV19	TRBJ2-3	.	TGTGCCAGTAGTATGGGGGGGCGCATCACAGATACGCAGTATTTT	CASSMGGRITDTQYF
11	.	TRBV24-1	TRBJ2-3	.	TGTGCCACCAGCCTTACAGATACGCAGTATTTT	CATSLTDTQYF
15	.	TRBV5-1	TRBJ2-1	TRBD2	TGCGCCAGCAGCTTGCTAGCGGGAGCTTCCAATGAGCAGTTCTTC	CASSLLAGASNEQFF
14	.	TRBV18	TRBJ2-5	TRBD2	TGTGCCAGCTCACCACCGTATGGGGAGGGGACCCAGTACTTC	CASSPPYGEGTQYF
14	.	TRBV27	TRBJ1-4	.	TGTGCCAGCAGCGACAGCTCTTTAGATGAAAAACTGTTTTTT	CASSDSSLDEKLFF
16	.	TRBV4-2	TRBJ2-3	.	TGTGCCAGCAGTCTAGAGGGAGGTCTGGGAGGCGGTACGCAGTATTTT	CASSLEGGLGGGTQYF
13	.	TRBV6-4	TRBJ1-1	.	TGTGCCAGCAGCCGCTTTATGAGCACTGAAGCTTTCTTT	CASSRFMSTEAFF
14	.	TRBV11-1	TRBJ1-3	.	TGTGCCAGCAGCTTAAGCCCGTCCGGAAACACCATATATTTT	CASSLSPSGNTIYF
13	.	TRBV11-2	TRBJ2-1	.	TGTGCCAGCAGCTCTAGGCCACGCAATGAGCAGTTCTTC	CASSSRPRNEQFF
15	.	TRBV7-2	TRBJ1-2	TRBD1	TGTGCCAGCAGCTTAGACGGGACAGGGGGCTATGGCTACACCTTC	CASSLDGTGGYGYTF
18	.	TRBV7-8	TRBJ2-3	.	TGTGCCAGCAGCTTAGTGGCGACAGCCCGAGTATTGCCAGATACGCAGTATTTT	CASSLVATARVLPDTQYF
15	.	TRBV19	TRBJ2-3	TRBD1	TGTGCCAGTCGACTAGGACAGGGGAGGACAGATACGCAGTATTTT	CASRLGQGRTDTQYF
14	once	TRBV11-3	TRBJ2-1	TRBD2	TGTGCCAGCAGCCACAGCGGGGCGGGAGAGGAGCGGTTCTTC	CASSHSGAGEERFF
17	few	TRBV4-2	TRBJ2-7	TRBD1	TGTGCCAGCAGCCAAGCATTCGACAGGGCAATCCCCTACGAGCAGTACTTC	CASSQAFDRAIPYEQYF
14	.	TRBV6-6	TRBJ2-3	.	TGTGCCAGCAGTTACTCCCGGGACACAGATACGCAGTATTTT	CASSYSRDTDTQYF
17	once	TRBV6-6	TRBJ1-2	.	TGTGCCAGCAGTCCGCGGACATCACCCACCAGCTTCTATGGCTACACCTTC	CASSPRTSPTSFYGYTF
16	.	TRBV19	TRBJ1-4	.	TGTGCCAGTAGTATGACAGGCCCGGTGGCTAATGAAAAACTGTTTTTT	CASSMTGPVANEKLFF
12	.	TRBV20-1	TRBJ1-1	.	TGCAGTGCTAGTCGAGGCTTCAAGGAAGCTTTCTTT	CSASRGFKEAFF
14	.	TRBV15	TRBJ2-2	.	TGTGCCACCAGCAAGGGGGATCCGACCGGGGAGCTGTTTTTT	CATSKGDPTGELFF
14	few	TRBV19	TRBJ2-7	.	TGTGCCAGTAGCATGTCCCAAGGGGGCTACGAGCAGTACTTC	CASSMSQGGYEQYF
14	once	TRBV15	TRBJ2-7	.	TGTGCCACCAGCAGAGCACAGGGTACCTACGAGCAGTACTTC	CATSRAQGTYEQYF
13	.	TRBV28	TRBJ2-5	TRBD1	TGTGCCAGCAGGGGGACAGGGTACGAGACCCAGTACTTC	CASRGTGYETQYF
15	.	TRBV7-2	TRBJ1-1	.	TGTGCCAGCAGCTTATCCCCAGACGGGAGGGCTGAAGCTTTCTTT	CASSLSPDGRAEAFF
15	.	TRBV5-1	TRBJ2-1	TRBD2	TGCGCCAGCAGCTTCCTGACTAGCCCCTACAATGAGCAGTTCTTC	CASSFLTSPYNEQFF
14	.	TRBV10-1	TRBJ2-3	.	TGCGCCAGCAGTTTAGCGAGCAGCACAGATACGCAGTATTTT	CASSLASSTDTQYF